This T cell receptor (beta chain) was sequenced in a study of regulatory T cells in long-lasting Graves disease. Overall study findings and caveats: Study was limited to peripheral blood, excluding thyroid tissue.

Noted time point: newly diagnosed GD, antithyroid drugs for less than 3 months. Making the TCR library involved RNA that had been extracted from PBMCs. Germline CDR1 SGHDN, CDR2 FVKESK. The CDR3 spans 16 residues. Trimming took 1 base from V and 3 from J; bases not matched to a gene: 5. Researchers made TCR beta libraries by using iRepertoire HTBI primers and running Arm-PCR on CDR3 regions. TCRdb reprocessed the multiplex PCR reads via MiXCR and lists one record per CDR3 protein. The sample has about 560,000 distinct CDR3 sequences; around 15% are singletons. Regarding this clonotype: Its antigen is still unknown.

These data were also filed under a second study, of T cells in Graves' hyperthyroidism and ophthalmopathy.

This material consisted of peripheral blood mononuclear cells (PBMCs), taken at new diagnosis, from a patient treated with antithyroid drugs. The receptor comes from a man aged 18-30 years with Graves disease. This chain connects TRBV14 to TRBJ2-1; TRBD2 matches 8 bases. The CDR3 reads CASSQAAGGYYNEQFF. DNA of the CDR3: TGTGCCAGCAGCCAAGCGGCGGGAGGATACTACAATGAGCAGTTCTTC.